This TCR beta chain was identified in a study of naive and memory T cell subsets. CDR1 is LNHDA, CDR2 SQIVND, per germline (reference sequence). CDR3 length: 13 amino acids. V gave up 5 bases and J gave up 9 bases; unmatched junction bases: 7. On this clonotype: Antigen specificity is unknown.

Overall study findings and caveats: Naive repertoires, especially CD8, held a few larger clonotypes, possibly memory cells re-expressing CD45RA.

An equimolar mix of two oligonucleotides served as the beta constant-region primer for TRBC1 and TRBC2. Ligated cDNA was amplified by four rounds of PCR with nested alpha and beta constant-region primers and SP2. In TCRdb, the UMI-ligation and nested PCR reads were re-called with MiXCR into one record per CDR3 protein. The sample lists 120,000 to 150,000 distinct CDR3 sequences; roughly 23% were seen once. The clonotype was recovered from a human donor in good health. The rearrangement links TRBV19 to TRBJ2-1; 7 bases fit TRBD2. Sequenced: naive CD4+ T cells from blood. CDR3 in DNA: TGTGCCAGTAGTCCCCAGCGGGGCCGTGAGCAGTTCTTC. As protein: CASSPQRGREQFF.